This TCR beta chain was recovered during a study of blood T cell repertoires in COVID-19. Measured with immunoSEQ multiplex PCR; TCRdb has only the in-frame clones, and not every one. The repertoire holds roughly 330,000 clones, roughly 88% seen once, with roughly 4.1% in the top ten. CDR3 length equals 13 residues. The sequenced material came from peripheral blood. The chain is built from TRBV21-1 and TRBJ2-2; the table's D call of TRBD1 was not tested on the DNA. TRBV21-1 is a recognized pseudogene. This receptor was obtained from a woman aged 50 to 65 with active or convalescent COVID-19. DNA for the CDR3: TGTGCCAGCAGCAAAGGGCCCATCGGGGAGCTGTTTTTT. Translating it yields CASSKGPIGELFF.